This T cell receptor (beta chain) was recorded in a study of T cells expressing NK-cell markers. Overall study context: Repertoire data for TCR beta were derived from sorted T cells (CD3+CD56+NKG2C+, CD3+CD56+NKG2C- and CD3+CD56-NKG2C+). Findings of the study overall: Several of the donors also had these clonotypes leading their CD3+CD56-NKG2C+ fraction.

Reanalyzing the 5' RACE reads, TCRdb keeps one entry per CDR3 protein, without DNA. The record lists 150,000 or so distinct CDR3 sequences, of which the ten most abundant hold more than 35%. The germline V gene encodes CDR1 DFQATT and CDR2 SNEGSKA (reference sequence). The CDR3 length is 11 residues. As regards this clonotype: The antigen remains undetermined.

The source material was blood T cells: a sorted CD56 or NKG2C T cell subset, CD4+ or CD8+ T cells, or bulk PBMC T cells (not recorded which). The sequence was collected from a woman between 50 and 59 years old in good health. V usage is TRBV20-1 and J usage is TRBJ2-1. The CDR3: CSANDYNEQFF.